This TCR beta chain is drawn from a study of blood T cell repertoires in COVID-19. Trimming removed 2 bases from V and 1 base from J, with 5 bases in between. The CDR3 is made up of 13 amino acids. Germline V gene data show CDR1 as SGHAT and CDR2 as FQNNGV. Repertoires were generated with immunoSEQ multiplex PCR, while TCRdb's copy carries only in-frame clones and drops some. Of under 130,000 clones in the sample, roughly 80% were seen once. The receptor was derived from a woman in her 70s with acute or convalescent COVID-19. Sequencing was done on a sample of peripheral blood. The chain uses TRBV11-2 and TRBJ1-1, with D hard to call. The CDR3 DNA reads as TGTGCCAGCAGCTTATACGGGAACACTGAAGCTTTCTTT. Residues: CASSLYGNTEAFF.